The 21 T cell receptor beta chains in this list originate from one sample, sequenced in a study of patients and donors after allogeneic stem cell transplantation (dated by TCRdb to 2020 to 2022). Library generation was performed with RT-PCR. Sequencing instrument: NextSeq 550. TCRdb passed the public sequencing reads through fastp at Q25 and MiXCR, retaining productive beta sequences. Rows are combined by CDR3 protein, so each entry shows the most common genes and DNA. This sample has 57,000 or so distinct CDR3 sequences in its table, and 13% of those were observed once. Of the sample, about a third falls within the top ten clones. The sample was blood, either unsorted or a sorted T cell fraction (not recorded which). These receptors all stem from a human donor who was either an allogeneic HSCT recipient or a stem cell or donor lymphocyte infusion donor (not recorded which). It is not recorded whose cells these are; they may come from a transplant donor.

This clonotype has just a few counts. This rearrangement joins TRBV20-1 to TRBJ2-1, with 10 bases that match TRBD2. Looked up from germline, CDR1 is DFQATT and CDR2 is SNEGSKA (reference sequence). With 5 bases clipped from V and 9 bases from J, the junction kept 7 bases outside the gene matches. This CDR3 contains 13 residues. This CDR3 is CSAVAGLASEQFF. Written as DNA, the CDR3 is TGCAGTGCTGTGGCGGGACTAGCGAGTGAGCAGTTCTTC.

The rearrangement uses TRBV12-3 or TRBV12-4 and TRBJ2-1; tentatively, D is TRBD1 (8 bases). V was clipped by 6 bases and J by 10 bases, with 13 bases between them. CDR3 length: 12 amino acids. The CDR3 DNA reads TGTGCCAGCAGAGACAGGGGAGGGGAGCAGTTCTTC. This codes for CASRDRGGEQFF.

This clonotype has at least ten counts. The genes are TRBV27 and TRBJ2-7, with TRBD2 matching 8 bases. This CDR3 contains 13 residues. V dropped 6 bases and J dropped 2; count of bases not matched to a gene: 3. Germline lookup yields CDR1 MNHEY and CDR2 SMNVEV (reference sequence). Here the CDR3 reads CASRLSGTYEQYF. CDR3 sequence (DNA): TGTGCCAGCAGACTTAGCGGGACCTACGAGCAGTACTTC.

The chain combines TRBV10-3 with TRBJ2-5; D is possibly TRBD1 or TRBD2 (5 bases each). In germline, CDR1 is ENHRY, CDR2 SYGVKD. V was clipped by 2 bases and J by 1 base, with 14 bases between them. The CDR3 contains 16 residues. This CDR3 reads CAISEPDPGPQETQYF. The CDR3 DNA follows: TGTGCCATCAGTGAGCCGGATCCGGGGCCCCAAGAGACCCAGTACTTC.

In this sample, this clonotype turned up many times. The rearrangement uses TRBV20-1 and TRBJ1-5, with a possible D match to TRBD1 (6 bases). The germline CDR1 and CDR2 sequences are DFQATT and SNEGSKA (reference sequence). The V and J ends lost 5 bases and 0 bases respectively, with 14 bases between them. The CDR3 sequence is 15 residues long. The CDR3 DNA is TGCAGTGCTTCGGGGACATTCTATAGCAATCAGCCCCAGCATTTT. It specifies CSASGTFYSNQPQHF.

In its sample, this clonotype was seen many times. The chain combines TRBV14 with TRBJ1-3, with D unresolved. Trimming took off 0 bases at V and 0 bases at J, with 3 bases between the two ends. The CDR3 contains 14 residues. Germline CDR1 SGHDN, CDR2 FVKESK. CDR3 sequence: CASSQDTSGNTIYF. The DNA for the CDR3 is TGTGCCAGCAGCCAAGACACCTCTGGAAACACCATATATTTT. The full variable domain, in which reference TRBV14 and TRBJ1-3 provide the parts outside the CDR3, is EAGVTQFPSHSVIEKGQTVTLRCDPISGHDNLYWYRRVMGKEIKFLLHFVKESKQDESGMPNNRFLAERTGGTYSTLKVQPAELEDSGVYFCASSQDTSGNTIYFGEGSWLTVV.

The chain employs TRBV20-1 and TRBJ2-3; no clear D gene. This CDR3 has 12 amino acids. The V end was cut by 4 bases, the J end by 2 bases, with 7 bases between. Looked up from germline, CDR1 is DFQATT and CDR2 is SNEGSKA (reference sequence). CDR3 DNA: TGCAGTGCTATAGAGGTCACAGATACGCAGTATTTT. It encodes CSAIEVTDTQYF.

With regard to this clonotype: As the CDR3 is not closed by the conserved phenylalanine or tryptophan, this likely results from a read error. This sequence joins TRBV20-1 and TRBJ1-1, with 7 bases identical to TRBD1. After removal of 4 bases from V and 7 bases from J, the junction contained 6 bases not matched to a gene. CDR1 DFQATT and CDR2 SNEGSKA come from the germline V gene (reference sequence). This CDR3 has 12 amino acids. The DNA of the CDR3 is TGCAGTGCTATGACAGGGTACAATGAAGCTTTCTTG. Its translation: CSAMTGYNEAFL.

This clonotype was recorded a few times. The chain uses TRBV10-3 and TRBJ1-4; maybe TRBD1 (5 bases). Looked up from germline, CDR1 is ENHRY and CDR2 is SYGVKD. The CDR3 is 15 residues long. V lost 0 bases and J 4 bases, leaving 9 bases between the germline ends. CDR3 residues: CAISESGVGNEKLFF. CDR3 sequence (DNA): TGTGCCATCAGTGAGTCAGGGGTTGGTAATGAAAAACTGTTTTTT.

V usage is TRBV5-5 and J usage is TRBJ2-7; a possible D gene is TRBD1 (5 bases). Trimming cost V 0 bases and J 2 bases, with 12 bases left between them. Germline lookup yields CDR1 SGHKS and CDR2 YYEKEE (reference sequence). The CDR3 covers 15 residues. The chain's CDR3 is CASSLEWTTAYEQYF. Here the CDR3 DNA reads TGTGCCAGCAGCTTGGAGTGGACAACCGCCTACGAGCAGTACTTC.

The chain links TRBV10-1 to TRBJ2-1; perhaps TRBD1 as D (5 bases). Germline lookup yields CDR1 WNHNN and CDR2 SYGVQD (reference sequence). With 0 bases removed from V and 2 bases from J, the gap between germline ends came to 11 bases. This CDR3 comprises 16 residues. CDR3 sequence reads: CASSESHRLTYNEQFF. DNA for the CDR3: TGCGCCAGCAGTGAGTCGCACAGGCTTACCTACAATGAGCAGTTCTTC.

The chain carries TRBV3-1 and TRBJ2-5; D is ambiguous. This CDR3 spans 15 amino acids. Per the germline V gene, CDR1 is LGHDT and CDR2 is YNNKEL (reference sequence). The V gene lost 4 bases and the J gene lost 1 base, with 13 bases spanning the gap. The CDR3 DNA follows: TGTGCCAGCAGCCCGAGAAGTCTAGTCCAAGAGACCCAGTACTTC. Translated: CASSPRSLVQETQYF.

Worth noting for this clonotype: The junction shows a germline mismatch at one end, possibly a read error. The rearrangement links TRBV25-1 to TRBJ2-2; 10 nucleotides agree with TRBD1. CDR1 MGHDK and CDR2 SYGVNS come from the germline V gene. This CDR3 spans 16 amino acids. CDR3 loop: CASREWGTGVTGELFF. As DNA, the CDR3 is TGTGCCAGCAGGGAATGGGGGACAGGGGTCACCGGGGAGCTGTTTTTT.

In this sample, this clonotype turned up a few times. This sequence joins TRBV2 and TRBJ2-1; D is unresolved. The CDR3 totals 11 residues. CDR1 and CDR2 from the germline V gene are SNHLY and FYNNEI. V lost 0 bases and J 12 bases, leaving 6 bases between the germline ends. The CDR3: CASSEAQGQFF. The DNA of the CDR3 is TGTGCCAGCAGTGAAGCTCAAGGGCAGTTCTTC.

In this sample, this clonotype turned up a few times. DNA for the CDR3: TGTGCCAGCATTGACAGGGTGTCTGGAAACACCATATATTTT. Protein: CASIDRVSGNTIYF. This chain uses TRBV6-5 with TRBJ1-3; 7 nucleotides agree with TRBD1. The V gene end was trimmed by 7 bases and the J gene end by 1 base; junction bases not matched to a gene: 4. This CDR3 contains 14 residues. The germline CDR1 and CDR2 sequences are MNHEY and SVGAGI.

This clonotype was detected a few times. The chain carries TRBV21-1 and TRBJ2-1; TRBD2, the D gene given by the table, was not confirmed from the DNA. TRBV21-1 is a listed pseudogene. The CDR3 runs 19 residues. CDR3 loop: CASSKELAGARSSYNEQFF. The DNA for the CDR3 is TGTGCCAGCAGCAAAGAACTAGCGGGAGCCCGGAGCTCCTACAATGAGCAGTTCTTC.

This clonotype was counted between two and nine times. This rearrangement joins TRBV19 to TRBJ1-1; D unresolved. Germline V gene sequence: CDR1 LNHDA, CDR2 SQIVND (reference sequence). CDR3 length: 14 residues. The germline V and J ends were trimmed by 6 bases and 0 bases, with 11 bases remaining between them. The CDR3 DNA reads as TGTGCCAGTAGCGGAGTCGAGATGAACACTGAAGCTTTCTTT. It specifies CASSGVEMNTEAFF.

This clonotype was counted only a few times. The CDR3 spells CASSSPEGGGLSNGYTF. The CDR3 nucleotides are TGTGCCAGCAGCTCTCCGGAAGGGGGTGGACTCAGTAATGGCTACACCTTC. This chain uses TRBV7-6 with TRBJ1-2; perhaps TRBD1 as D (6 bases). The germline V gene has CDR1 SGHVS and CDR2 FNYEAQ. The CDR3 totals 17 residues. Trimming pared 4 bases from V and 6 bases from J, leaving 24 bases between.

This sequence joins TRBV6-5 and TRBJ2-1; tentatively, D is TRBD1 or TRBD2 (5 bases each). With 4 bases removed from V and 8 bases from J, the gap between germline ends came to 15 bases. This CDR3 region has 14 residues. Germline V gene sequence: CDR1 MNHEY, CDR2 SVGAGI. CDR3 residues: CASSFREHSDEQFF. Here the CDR3 DNA reads TGTGCCAGCAGTTTCAGGGAGCATTCTGATGAGCAGTTCTTC.

Ten or more counts support this clonotype. The chain couples TRBV5-6 to TRBJ1-1, with D maybe TRBD1 (6 bases). CDR3 length equals 16 residues. Per the germline V gene, CDR1 is SGHDT and CDR2 is YYEEEE. Between the trimmed V and J ends, which lost 2 bases and 0 bases, there was a span of 14 bases. CDR3 coding DNA: TGTGCCAGCAGCTTAGGTCCGGGGGCCATGAACACTGAAGCTTTCTTT. This codes for CASSLGPGAMNTEAFF.

In its sample, this clonotype was seen once. V usage is TRBV19 and J usage is TRBJ2-7; D is perhaps TRBD1 or TRBD2 (5 bases each). The V gene lost 4 bases and the J gene lost 3 bases, with 16 bases spanning the gap. Germline V lookup: CDR1 LNHDA, CDR2 SQIVND (reference sequence). This CDR3 is built from 15 residues. The CDR3 sequence: CASSKGVGRHYEQYF. CDR3 DNA: TGTGCCAGTAGTAAGGGTGTGGGACGCCACTACGAGCAGTACTTC.